This TCR beta chain was obtained from a study of graft-versus-host responses after intestinal transplantation. As for the study in general: For approximately 3 years after anti-thymocyte globulin induction, all recipients took tacrolimus and steroids. Study outcomes and limitations: There was an association between peak levels of circulating GvH clones and early post-transplant HvG declines. Across patients carrying graft-donor T cell macrochimerism, allografts held high graft-versus-host to host-versus-graft clonal ratios. Recipient-marrow GvH clones were detected, some having first appeared in ileum or blood.

This CDR3 spans 12 amino acids. Between the trimmed V and J ends, which lost 2 bases and 8 bases, there was a span of 10 bases. Comment on this clone: The antigen remains undetermined.

Sequenced by immunoSEQ multiplex PCR; TCRdb stores in-frame clones only, minus some. The sample consists of around 90,000 clones, approximately 94% of them appearing once. The genes are TRBV5-7 and TRBJ1-2; perhaps TRBD1 as D (5 bases). TRBV5-7 is an ORF, with its function uncertain. The sequencing used unstimulated CD4+ T cells sorted from spleen or lymph node cells, collected before transplant. The sequence came from a human donor who was the organ donor for an intestinal transplant. For the CDR3, the DNA is TGTGCCAGCAGCTTTGCCCCAGGGGGCTACACCTTC. As protein: CASSFAPGGYTF.